The entry below gives a single T cell receptor beta chain sequence along with its context. There is no known antigen for this receptor. No much larger clonotype is one base removed from it; base qualities were not supplied. Including cysteine and phenylalanine, the CDR3 has 15 amino acids. Only the CDR3 DNA is retained, 45 bases long and in frame from the first base. Taken from the germline V gene (reference sequence), the CDR1 and CDR2 loops are LNHNV and YYDKDF. V and J are trimmed by 3 bases and 7 bases, and the gene matches miss 7 bases of the junction. The immunoSEQ Assay, a bias-controlled multiplex PCR, was used to amplify TCRbeta CDR3 regions from genomic DNA. Per the authors' processing: The number of nucleated cells in each sample was estimated by amplification of reference gene primers within the assay. To quantify the absolute abundance of each unique TCRbeta CDR3 rearrangement, sequence reads were collapsed and filtered. Productive Simpson clonality was computed per sample as the square root of Simpson's diversity index over productive rearrangements. TCRdb mirrors the immuneACCESS table, restricted to in-frame sequences. Some clones are absent from its copies; in checked studies, under half trace to an unresolved V gene, and the reason for the others is unknown. That table gives V, J and clone size, and the DNA gave D and trimming. A total of under 120,000 clones appear in this sample, roughly nine tenths of them only once. Together, the top ten hold roughly 30% of the sample.

These data come from a study of blood T cell repertoires in COVID-19 (dated by TCRdb to about 2020). Notes on the research overall: Samples covering the acute and convalescent phases of COVID-19 were provided by collaborators in the United States, Italy and Spain. The material from the prospective study consisted of cDNA or gDNA derived from T cells, B-cell-depleted T cells, or PBMCs. Subjects who had been exposed to COVID-19, were actively infected with it, or had recovered from it provided the deeply sampled blood TCRbeta repertoires that made up the dataset. The repertoires were released in a freely available public database intended as a resource for research on the immune response to SARS-CoV-2. The samples were drawn from the first 160 participants of the ongoing ImmuneRACE study and from some 1,300 subjects provided by 6 global collaborators. Sample metadata almost always included a de-identified subject ID, COVID-19 status, age in years and sex. Where available, HLA class I and class II types were obtained from metadata supplied by the sample provider rather than from assay-based typing. Overall study results and their limits: Clinical and demographic metadata were provided uncurated, with the amount varying by source and participant.

Each collaborating institution followed its own protocols to collect whole blood in K2EDTA tubes. For TCRbeta analysis, collaborators shipped samples in one of three forms: frozen whole blood, isolated PBMCs, or DNA extracted from either of those sample types. This TCR came from a woman older than 75 with acute or convalescent COVID-19. Sequencing used peripheral blood. Here the chain combines TRBV15 and TRBJ1-5; TRBD1 agrees with 9 junctional bases. The CDR3 amino acid sequence is: CATSSQQGAGQPQHF. Read as DNA, the sequence is TGTGCCACCAGCAGCCAACAGGGGGCCGGGCAGCCCCAGCATTTT.